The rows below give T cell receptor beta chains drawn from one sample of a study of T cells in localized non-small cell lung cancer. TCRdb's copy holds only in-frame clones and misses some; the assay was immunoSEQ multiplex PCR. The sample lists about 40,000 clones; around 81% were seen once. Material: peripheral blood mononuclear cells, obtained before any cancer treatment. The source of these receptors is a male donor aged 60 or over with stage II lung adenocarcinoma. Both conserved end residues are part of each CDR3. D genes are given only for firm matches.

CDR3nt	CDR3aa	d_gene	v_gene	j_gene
TGTGCCAGTATGGACGTGTTTGATGAGCAGTTCTTC	CASMDVFDEQFF	-	TRBV19	TRBJ2-1
TGTGCCAGCAACCTACCGGGACAGCCGAACACTGAAGCTTTCTTT	CASNLPGQPNTEAFF	TRBD1	TRBV28	TRBJ1-1
TGTGCCAGCTCACCCAGACAGGGGGACTCCTACGAGCAGTACTTC	CASSPRQGDSYEQYF	TRBD1	TRBV18	TRBJ2-7
TGTGCCAGCTCACCATCGGGACAGCCTAACTATGGCTACACCTTC	CASSPSGQPNYGYTF	TRBD1	TRBV18	TRBJ1-2
TGCGCCAGCAGCTCTCGGGTGGATCCGGCTTACGAGCAGTACTTC	CASSSRVDPAYEQYF	-	TRBV4-1	TRBJ2-7
TGCGCCAGCAGCTTGGAGGGACAGGCGGACACTGAAGCTTTCTTT	CASSLEGQADTEAFF	TRBD1	TRBV5-1	TRBJ1-1
TGTGCCAGCAGCTTGGGGGGGACTAGCGGGAGTAATGAGCAGTTCTTC	CASSLGGTSGSNEQFF	TRBD2	TRBV5-8	TRBJ2-1
TGTGCCACCAGATCGACTCAAACTAATGAAAAACTGTTTTTT	CATRSTQTNEKLFF	-	TRBV15	TRBJ1-4
TGTGCCAGCAGCTTTGGATCGACCTACGAGCAGTACTTC	CASSFGSTYEQYF	-	TRBV7-6	TRBJ2-7
TGTGCCAGCAGACTGGCCGGGACGGAGACCCAGTACTTC	CASRLAGTETQYF	-	TRBV7-9	TRBJ2-5
TGCGCCAGCAGCCAAGGCCTCGCTACTTACGAGCAGTACTTC	CASSQGLATYEQYF	-	TRBV4-1	TRBJ2-7
TGTGCCAGTAGTATCCCCCGCTCTCGGACAGGGATGGTGACCCAGTACTTC	CASSIPRSRTGMVTQYF	TRBD1	TRBV19	TRBJ2-5
TGTGCCAGCAGCTTAACAGCAGGGTCCACAGATACGCAGTATTTT	CASSLTAGSTDTQYF	-	TRBV6-6	TRBJ2-3
TGTGCCAGCAGCTTGGAGGGGGCCACCGGGGAGCTGTTTTTT	CASSLEGATGELFF	-	TRBV7-6	TRBJ2-2
TGCGCCAGCAGCTTTGATGGGGGAGTTGGGGAGACCCAGTACTTC	CASSFDGGVGETQYF	-	TRBV5-1	TRBJ2-5
TGTGCCAGCAGCTTAGTGCAGAGTTTAAACACTGAAGCTTTCTTT	CASSLVQSLNTEAFF	-	TRBV11-2	TRBJ1-1
TGTGCCAGCAGCTTAGATCCGGGAACTAATGAAAAACTGTTTTTT	CASSLDPGTNEKLFF	-	TRBV11-2	TRBJ1-4
TGTGCCACCAGCAGTCCCTCCGGGCGGCGAAACTATGGCTACACCTTC	CATSSPSGRRNYGYTF	-	TRBV15	TRBJ1-2
TGTGCCAGCAGGGAACGGGACAGATTGGGCTACACCTTC	CASRERDRLGYTF	TRBD1	TRBV28	TRBJ1-2
TGTGCCAGCAGCCCAGGGACTAGCGGCCTAGAGCAGTTCTTC	CASSPGTSGLEQFF	TRBD2	TRBV6-5	TRBJ2-1
TGTGCCACCAGCAGAGAGACGGACCCTAACCACGAGCAGTACTTC	CATSRETDPNHEQYF	-	TRBV15	TRBJ2-7
TGTGCCAGCAGTGAAACGGGGAAGAACTCCTACGAGCAGTACTTC	CASSETGKNSYEQYF	-	TRBV25-1	TRBJ2-7
TGTGCCAGCAGCGTAGAAGGTCACTTCGGTGAGCAGTTCTTC	CASSVEGHFGEQFF	-	TRBV9	TRBJ2-1
TGTGCCAGCAGCGTAGCGGGAGCGGGAGAGACCCAGTACTTC	CASSVAGAGETQYF	-	TRBV9	TRBJ2-5
TGTGCCAGCAGTTACGACGGCCGCATCTATGGCTACACCTTC	CASSYDGRIYGYTF	-	TRBV6-6	TRBJ1-2
TGTGCCAGCAGCCTTCAGAGCAGGTCGAACACCGGGGAGCTGTTTTTT	CASSLQSRSNTGELFF	-	TRBV7-2	TRBJ2-2
TGTGCCAGCAGTTACAACGGTGGAAACACCATATATTTT	CASSYNGGNTIYF	-	TRBV27	TRBJ1-3